The 21 T cell receptor beta chains below all came from one sample that was sequenced in a study of response to subunit inactivated influenza vaccine. One entry per CDR3 protein results from TCRdb running MiXCR on the RT-PCR reads. Among more than 450,000 distinct CDR3 sequences listed, approximately 12% were seen once. This specimen was PBMCs from blood, taken on the day of vaccination. The origin of the receptors is a man aged 50 to 60 who received an inactivated influenza vaccine.

The chain is built from TRBV20-1 and TRBJ2-3; TRBD2 might be the D (6 bases). From germline, CDR1 is DFQATT and CDR2 SNEGSKA (reference sequence). The V end lost 3 bases, the J end lost 0 bases, and 16 bases lay between the germline ends. CDR3 length: 16 amino acids. In nucleotides, the CDR3 is TGCAGTGCTAGCCCTCTAGCGTACGCTAGCACAGATACGCAGTATTTT. Translated, it gives CSASPLAYASTDTQYF.

This clonotype turned up a few times. The chain uses TRBV6-1 and TRBJ1-2; perhaps TRBD1 as D (6 bases). The CDR3 runs 18 residues. V dropped 0 bases and J dropped 0 bases, with 17 bases sitting between them. CDR1 and CDR2 from the germline V gene are MNHNS and SASEGT. The CDR3 DNA sequence: TGTGCCAGCAGTGAAGCGCCAACAGGGCTACCTCCTAACTATGGCTACACCTTC. Its translation is CASSEAPTGLPPNYGYTF.

There are a few counts of this clonotype. The chain employs TRBV2 and TRBJ1-1; no firm D call. V lost 3 bases to trimming and J lost 5 bases, with 16 bases between them. Germline V lookup: CDR1 SNHLY, CDR2 FYNNEI. The CDR3 contains 15 residues. The CDR3 loop is CASSDRDRGVTEAFF. DNA of the CDR3: TGTGCCAGCAGTGACAGAGACCGGGGAGTTACTGAAGCTTTCTTT.

In this sample, this clonotype turned up a few times. The V and J genes are TRBV4-3 and TRBJ2-7, with TRBD1 matching over 8 bases. Germline V gene lookup returns CDR1 LGHNA and CDR2 YSLEER. V was pared by 8 bases and J by 0 bases, with 3 bases of the junction left unmatched. The CDR3 covers 13 residues. The CDR3 DNA sequence: TGCGCCAGCGGACAGGGAAGCTCCTACGAGCAGTACTTC. The encoded protein is CASGQGSSYEQYF.

In this sample, this clonotype turned up many times. The chain uses TRBV20-1 and TRBJ2-5; 7 bases agree with TRBD2. The CDR3 runs to 15 residues. CDR1 and CDR2 (germline): DFQATT, SNEGSKA (reference sequence). The J segment lost 4 bases and the V segment lost 3 bases, leaving 11 bases of the junction unmatched. Here the CDR3 DNA reads TGCAGTGCTAGGTCAGGGCGGGGGTTAAGAGAGACCCAGTACTTC. Translated: CSARSGRGLRETQYF.

This clonotype was observed a handful of times. This chain uses TRBV7-9 with TRBJ1-5; D is unclear. The length of the CDR3 is 16 residues. The germline V gene encodes CDR1 SEHNR and CDR2 FQNEAQ (reference sequence). V dropped 2 bases and J dropped 1 base, with 12 bases sitting between them. The chain's CDR3 is CASSLYMGRSNQPQHF. The DNA of the CDR3 is TGTGCCAGCAGCTTATATATGGGTAGAAGCAATCAGCCCCAGCATTTT.

The chain has TRBV18 and TRBJ1-1; maybe TRBD1 (6 bases). The CDR3 has 14 residues. The V end lost 4 bases, the J end lost 1 base, and 10 bases lay between the germline ends. CDR1 and CDR2 from the germline V gene are KGHSH and LQKENI. The CDR3 DNA reads as TGTGCCAGCTCACGTGACAGGCAGAACACTGAAGCTTTCTTT. It translates to CASSRDRQNTEAFF.

This clonotype has only a few counts. The chain couples TRBV30 to TRBJ2-1, with 13 bases lining up with TRBD2. Germline V gene lookup returns CDR1 GTSNPN and CDR2 SVGIG (reference sequence). This CDR3 is built from 17 residues. Trimming removed 3 bases from V and 6 bases from J; junction bases left unmatched: 11. This CDR3 is CAWSVSGLAGVINEQFF. DNA for the CDR3: TGTGCCTGGAGCGTTTCTGGACTAGCGGGAGTGATCAATGAGCAGTTCTTC.

Here the CDR3 DNA reads TGTGCCATCAGTGTTGACAACTACGAGCAGTACTTC. It yields the protein CAISVDNYEQYF. The chain links TRBV10-3 to TRBJ2-7; D remains ambiguous. Deletions cut 4 bases from V and 3 bases from J, with 7 bases between. The CDR3 is 12 amino acids. Germline CDR1 ENHRY, CDR2 SYGVKD.

This clonotype was counted ten times or more. V usage is TRBV11-2 and J usage is TRBJ1-2, with unresolved D. Per germline, CDR1 SGHAT and CDR2 FQNNGV. The CDR3 has 15 amino acids. Trimming pared 7 bases from V and 4 bases from J, leaving 19 bases between. The chain's CDR3 is CASTVSPHSIYGYTF. The CDR3, as DNA: TGTGCCAGCACCGTCAGCCCGCATTCTATCTATGGCTACACCTTC.

This clonotype was picked up many times. The chain has TRBV11-1 and TRBJ2-3, with TRBD2 identical over 9 bases. Per the germline V gene, CDR1 is SGHAT and CDR2 is FQDESV (reference sequence). The CDR3 has 18 amino acids. The J segment lost 3 bases and the V segment lost 2 bases, leaving 12 bases of the junction unmatched. In nucleotides, the CDR3 is TGTGCCAGCAGCTTATTCGCTAGCGGGATCCTCACGACAGATACGCAGTATTTT. As protein: CASSLFASGILTTDTQYF.

This clonotype came up a few times. V gene TRBV7-9 combines with J gene TRBJ2-5; 11 bases map to TRBD2. CDR1 is SEHNR, CDR2 FQNEAQ, per germline (reference sequence). V lost 3 bases and J lost 5; bases outside the gene matches: 8. The CDR3 runs to 16 residues. DNA of the CDR3: TGTGCCAGCAGCTTTACTAGCGGGGGCCATGGGGAGACCCAGTACTTC. Protein sequence: CASSFTSGGHGETQYF. Using reference TRBV7-9 and TRBJ2-5 for the parts outside the CDR3, the full variable domain is DTGVSQNPRHKITKRGQNVTFRCDPISEHNRLYWYRQTLGQGPEFLTYFQNEAQLEKSRLLSDRFSAERPKGSFSTLEIQRTEQGDSAMYLCASSFTSGGHGETQYFGPGTRLLVL.

The J gene is TRBJ2-5, the V gene TRBV25-1; perhaps TRBD2 as D (5 bases). Trimming cost V 6 bases and J 1 base, with 15 bases left between them. The CDR3 contains 15 residues. CDR1 is MGHDK and CDR2 is SYGVNS in the germline V gene. CDR3 coding DNA: TGTGCCAGCAGCGACACGGGGTTAGTCCAAGAGACCCAGTACTTC. Amino acids: CASSDTGLVQETQYF.

The chain joins TRBV5-1 to TRBJ2-1; D is unclear. There are 13 residues in the CDR3. The ends were cut back, 0 bases at V and 9 bases at J, with 10 bases in the middle. From germline, CDR1 is SGHRS and CDR2 YFSETQ. The CDR3 sequence: CASSLDRISEQFF. The CDR3 DNA sequence: TGCGCCAGCAGCTTGGACAGAATTTCTGAGCAGTTCTTC.

The rearrangement links TRBV4-3 to TRBJ2-1, with TRBD2 identical over 12 bases. This CDR3 is built from 17 residues. Germline assignment: CDR1 LGHNA and CDR2 YSLEER. V was clipped by 0 bases and J by 4 bases; unmatched bases: 4. This CDR3 reads CASSQDPSGGAYNEQFF. Written as DNA, the CDR3 is TGCGCCAGCAGCCAAGATCCTAGCGGGGGGGCATACAATGAGCAGTTCTTC.

This clonotype has just one count. The DNA of the CDR3 is TGCAGTGCTATTAGCGGGAGTTACAATGAGCAGTTCTTC. Amino acid sequence: CSAISGSYNEQFF. The chain has TRBV20-1 and TRBJ2-1; TRBD2 aligns across 9 bases. CDR1 DFQATT and CDR2 SNEGSKA come from the germline V gene (reference sequence). V lost 4 bases and J lost 4; bases outside the gene matches: 2. This CDR3 comprises 13 residues.

This clonotype was found a few times. The CDR3 DNA is TGCGCCAGCAGCGCGACGGGAACTAATGAAAAACTGTTTTTT. Its translation is CASSATGTNEKLFF. The chain has TRBV5-1 and TRBJ1-4; D is unclear. This CDR3 has 14 amino acids. Germline-derived CDR1 and CDR2 are SGHRS and YFSETQ. The V end was cut by 4 bases, the J end by 1 base, with 8 bases between.

J is TRBJ2-7 and V is TRBV7-9, with 9 bases lining up with TRBD1. The CDR3 totals 16 residues. V lost 5 bases to trimming and J lost 1 base; unmatched junction nucleotides: 9. Germline values: CDR1 SEHNR, CDR2 FQNEAQ (reference sequence). The CDR3 is CASSPVTGGKSYEQYF. The CDR3, as DNA: TGTGCCAGCAGCCCAGTGACAGGGGGGAAATCCTACGAGCAGTACTTC. The full variable domain, its missing parts supplied by reference TRBV7-9 and TRBJ2-7, is DTGVSQNPRHKITKRGQNVTFRCDPISEHNRLYWYRQTLGQGPEFLTYFQNEAQLEKSRLLSDRFSAERPKGSFSTLEIQRTEQGDSAMYLCASSPVTGGKSYEQYFGPGTRLTVT.

Many counts were recorded for this clonotype. The chain employs TRBV12-3 or TRBV12-4 and TRBJ2-5, with D unclear. This CDR3 has 14 residues. The ends were cut back, 5 bases at V and 0 bases at J, with 10 bases in the middle. CDR3 nucleotide sequence: TGTGCCAGCAGTCCCGGAGATTACCAAGAGACCCAGTACTTC. This codes for CASSPGDYQETQYF.

The chain has TRBV12-3 or TRBV12-4 and TRBJ2-5, with 8 bases aligning to TRBD1. This CDR3 has 21 amino acids. The V gene end was trimmed by 4 bases and the J gene end by 5 bases; junction bases not matched to a gene: 27. CDR3 DNA sequence: TGTGCCAGCAGTTCATTATCTGGACAGGGTCCCCTTGACCAGCCCCTGGAGACCCAGTACTTC. Translation gives CASSSLSGQGPLDQPLETQYF.

The V and J genes are TRBV12-2 and TRBJ1-5; the DNA was not compared with TRBD1, the D call given in the table. TRBV12-2 has pseudogene status. The CDR3 extends over 20 amino acids. The CDR3 here is CASRPQGGRHLIYSNQPQHF. CDR3 DNA sequence: TGTGCAAGTCGCCCCCAGGGGGGGAGACACCTTATTTATAGCAATCAGCCCCAGCATTTT.